These 22 T cell receptor beta chains were all obtained from the same sample, sequenced in a study of OX40 agonist ivuxolimab in advanced cancers. The method was immunoSEQ multiplex PCR; TCRdb's version includes in-frame clones alone and lacks a portion of them. In the table there are tens of thousands of clones, over 65% of which are singletons. The sequenced sample was CD4+ or CD8+ T cells sorted from blood, obtained in a trial of the OX40 agonist ivuxolimab. The receptor set was obtained from an adult with an advanced solid tumor such as melanoma, head and neck, liver or kidney cancer.

The chain joins TRBV5-5 to TRBJ1-4; D gene uncertain. Trimming pared 5 bases from V and 0 bases from J, leaving 11 bases between. CDR3 length equals 15 residues. Germline CDR1 reads SGHKS; CDR2 reads YYEKEE (reference sequence). The CDR3: CASRPGPATNEKLFF. CDR3 bases: TGTGCCAGCAGACCTGGTCCCGCAACTAATGAAAAACTGTTTTTT. The full variable domain, completed using reference TRBV5-5 and TRBJ1-4, is DAGVTQSPTHLIKTRGQQVTLRCSPISGHKSVSWYQQVLGQGPQFIFQYYEKEERGRGNFPDRFSARQFPNYSSELNVNALLLGDSALYLCASRPGPATNEKLFFGSGTQLSVL.

The chain combines TRBV30 with TRBJ1-5; unclear D gene. The germline V gene has CDR1 GTSNPN and CDR2 SVGIG (reference sequence). The length of the CDR3 is 13 residues. V was shortened by 6 bases and J by 4 bases, with 13 bases between the two germline ends. The CDR3 is CACMPSGNQPQHF. CDR3 in DNA: TGTGCCTGTATGCCTAGCGGGAATCAGCCCCAGCATTTT.

The chain uses TRBV5-6 and TRBJ1-4; possible D gene TRBD1, 5 bases. The length of the CDR3 is 14 residues. Germline V lookup: CDR1 SGHDT, CDR2 YYEEEE. V was cut by 0 bases and J by 5 bases, with 8 bases left in between. The CDR3 here is CASSLVSGNEKLFF. In DNA form, the CDR3 reads TGTGCCAGCAGCTTGGTCTCAGGGAATGAAAAACTGTTTTTT.

J is TRBJ2-7 and V is TRBV7-3; D not resolved. The CDR3 runs 14 residues. Germline assignment: CDR1 SGHTA and CDR2 FQGTGA. V lost 5 bases, J lost 2 bases, and 13 bases lay in between. Here the CDR3 DNA reads TGTGCCAGCAGCCCGCTGGACGGAGCCTACGAGCAGTACTTC. It encodes CASSPLDGAYEQYF.

The chain carries TRBV6-4 and TRBJ2-7; possibly TRBD1 for D (9 bases). Germline V gene sequence: CDR1 MRHNA, CDR2 SNTAGT. V was trimmed by 7 bases and J by 6 bases, leaving 22 bases between them. The CDR3 totals 15 residues. As DNA, the CDR3 is TGTGCCAGCACCGGGGGGGGACAGGGAAGCTCCGAGCAGTACTTC. The encoded protein is CASTGGGQGSSEQYF.

The chain links TRBV15 to TRBJ2-3; 10 bases are a match to TRBD2. Germline CDR1 is LNHNV and CDR2 is YYDKDF (reference sequence). This CDR3 has 14 amino acids. V lost 5 bases to trimming and J lost 6 bases; unmatched junction nucleotides: 5. The CDR3 nucleotides read TGTGCCACCAGCCTTAGCGGGGGGATCGATACGCAGTATTTT. Its translation is CATSLSGGIDTQYF.

J is TRBJ1-2 and V is TRBV6-1, with D possibly TRBD1 on 5 matching bases. The CDR3 is 13 amino acids. V was cut by 6 bases and J by 5 bases, with 13 bases left in between. CDR1 MNHNS and CDR2 SASEGT come from the germline V gene. CDR3 coding DNA: TGTGCCAGCAGCCCCGGGACGCTGTATGGCTACACCTTC. It codes for CASSPGTLYGYTF.

V is TRBV6-6 and J is TRBJ1-1; D is unresolved. V was cut by 0 bases and J by 1 base, with 6 bases left in between. The germline CDR1 and CDR2 sequences are MNHNY and SVGAGI (reference sequence). The CDR3 has 14 amino acids. CDR3 DNA sequence: TGTGCCAGCAGTTACTCGAACCGGAACACTGAAGCTTTCTTT. This gives the protein CASSYSNRNTEAFF.

The V and J genes are TRBV10-3 and TRBJ1-1; D remains ambiguous. The CDR3 extends over 11 amino acids. Germline V gives CDR1 ENHRY, CDR2 SYGVKD. The germline V and J ends were trimmed by 11 bases and 3 bases, with 10 bases remaining between them. The CDR3 spells CASQMDTEAFF. CDR3 bases: TGTGCCTCCCAAATGGACACTGAAGCTTTCTTT.

The chain has TRBV6-6 and TRBJ1-1; D gene ambiguous. V was cut by 2 bases and J by 0 bases, with 7 bases left in between. CDR1 and CDR2 (germline): MNHNY, SVGAGI (reference sequence). This CDR3 has 14 amino acids. The CDR3 region is CASSYPGLNTEAFF. CDR3 DNA sequence: TGTGCCAGCAGTTACCCGGGCCTGAACACTGAAGCTTTCTTT.

This clone has just one count. J is TRBJ2-4 and V is TRBV5-1, with TRBD1 identical over 7 bases. The CDR3 totals 17 residues. After removal of 1 base from V and 0 bases from J, the junction contained 7 bases not matched to a gene. Per germline, CDR1 SGHRS and CDR2 YFSETQ. In DNA, the CDR3 is TGCGCCAGCAGCTTGTCACCAGGGGGTTTAGCCAAAAACATTCAGTACTTC. Translation: CASSLSPGGLAKNIQYF. The full variable domain, in which reference TRBV5-1 and TRBJ2-4 provide the parts outside the CDR3, is KAGVTQTPRYLIKTRGQQVTLSCSPISGHRSVSWYQQTPGQGLQFLFEYFSETQRNKGNFPGRFSGRQFSNSRSEMNVSTLELGDSALYLCASSLSPGGLAKNIQYFGAGTRLSVL.

J is TRBJ2-7 and V is TRBV6-1; D unresolved. Trimming left V 2 bases short and J 6 bases short, with 5 bases between. Per the germline V gene, CDR1 is MNHNS and CDR2 is SASEGT. CDR3 length: 11 amino acids. The CDR3: CASSERLEQYF. CDR3 bases: TGTGCCAGCAGTGAAAGGCTCGAGCAGTACTTC.

This sequence joins TRBV19 and TRBJ1-1; D is unclear. Germline CDR1 is LNHDA and CDR2 is SQIVND (reference sequence). This CDR3 contains 15 residues. The ends were cut back, 6 bases at V and 4 bases at J, with 18 bases in the middle. The CDR3 loop is CASRVSRASSTEAFF. CDR3 in DNA: TGTGCCAGTAGGGTTAGTCGCGCCAGTAGCACTGAAGCTTTCTTT.

The sample holds a few counts of this clone. This chain joins TRBV7-2 and TRBJ2-1, with unresolved D. From germline, CDR1 is SGHTA and CDR2 FQGNSA. Between the trimmed V and J ends, which lost 2 bases and 3 bases, there was a span of 5 bases. CDR3 length: 13 residues. The DNA of the CDR3 is TGTGCCAGCAGCTTATGGGTCTACAATGAGCAGTTCTTC. It translates to CASSLWVYNEQFF.

The V call is TRBV7-2, the J call TRBJ1-1; perhaps TRBD1 as D (6 bases). Trimming pared 5 bases from V and 11 bases from J, leaving 18 bases between. This CDR3 contains 13 residues. The germline CDR1 and CDR2 sequences are SGHTA and FQGNSA. CDR3 coding DNA: TGTGCCAGCAGCACTACAGGGTCCATGCGTGCTTTCTTT. Its protein is CASSTTGSMRAFF. The variable domain in full, completed from reference TRBV7-2 and TRBJ1-1, reads GAGVSQSPSNKVTEKGKDVELRCDPISGHTALYWYRQSLGQGLEFLIYFQGNSAPDKSGLPSDRFSAERTGGSVSTLTIQRTQQEDSAVYLCASSTTGSMRAFFGQGTRLTVV.

The chain links TRBV27 to TRBJ2-1; D may be TRBD1 (7 bases). There are 14 residues in the CDR3. The V and J ends lost 10 bases and 9 bases respectively, with 22 bases between them. Germline assignment: CDR1 MNHEY and CDR2 SMNVEV (reference sequence). Written as DNA, the CDR3 is TGTGCCACCAAAAAGGAGGGGGCTAATCTTGAGCAGTTCTTC. Its translation is CATKKEGANLEQFF.

The CDR3 loop is CASSQDGGGGETQYF. CDR3 nucleotides: TGCGCCAGCAGCCAAGATGGAGGGGGAGGGGAGACCCAGTACTTC. V and J are TRBV4-1 and TRBJ2-5; possible D gene TRBD2, 7 bases. This CDR3 is 15 amino acids long. The V end was cut by 0 bases, the J end by 5 bases, with 13 bases between. The germline gives CDR1 MGHRA, CDR2 YSYEKL.

This clone was observed a handful of times. This chain links TRBV12-2 with TRBJ2-3; TRBD2 was called by the table and not checked on the DNA. TRBV12-2 is a pseudogene segment. The CDR3 is made up of 17 amino acids. This CDR3 reads CASRLGTSGGGPDTQYF. CDR3 DNA: TGTGCAAGTCGCTTAGGGACTAGCGGGGGGGGCCCAGATACGCAGTATTTT.

This sequence joins TRBV7-8 and TRBJ1-1, with TRBD1 as a possible D gene (6 bases). V lost 6 bases to trimming and J lost 1 base, with 9 bases between them. This CDR3 region has 13 residues. Germline V gives CDR1 SGHVS, CDR2 FQNEAQ. The chain's CDR3 is CASSKQGNTEAFF. CDR3 DNA sequence: TGTGCCAGCAGTAAACAGGGGAACACTGAAGCTTTCTTT.

The V call is TRBV18, the J call TRBJ2-6; TRBD1 might be the D (6 bases). The germline V and J ends were trimmed by 6 bases and 2 bases, with 11 bases remaining between them. The CDR3 covers 15 residues. Germline values: CDR1 KGHSH, CDR2 LQKENI. The CDR3 loop is CASSQQGAGANVLTF. The CDR3 DNA reads TGTGCCAGCTCGCAACAGGGAGCTGGGGCCAACGTCCTGACTTTC.

The chain carries TRBV21-1 and TRBJ1-2. TRBV21-1 is tagged as a pseudogene. CDR3 length: 17 amino acids. The CDR3 DNA reads as TGTGCCAGCAGCAAAAAGATGGCCGGCGGAGATAACTATGGCTACACCTTC. Residues: CASSKKMAGGDNYGYTF.

The chain carries TRBV30 and TRBJ1-4, with 7 bases lining up with TRBD1. The CDR3 sequence is 15 residues long. Germline V gene lookup returns CDR1 GTSNPN and CDR2 SVGIG (reference sequence). Losses at the gene ends were 5 bases for V and 7 bases for J; bases not matched to a gene: 13. The DNA of the CDR3 is TGTGCCTGGGGCTTATCGACAGGGTTGGGTGAAAAACTGTTTTTT. It encodes CAWGLSTGLGEKLFF.